These 29 T cell receptor beta chains came from one sample sequenced in a study of cytomegalovirus exposure and HLA in healthy donors. It was with 60 Vbeta and 13 Jbeta primers that the PCR ran. Data came from immunoSEQ multiplex PCR; TCRdb stores just in-frame clones and leaves some out. The sample shows around 110,000 clones, roughly 72% of them seen only once. Material: PBMCs. The receptor set was obtained from a man aged 25 to 40 in good health and CMV-seronegative.

The chain joins TRBV5-1 to TRBJ2-6; D is unclear. Trimming removed 3 bases at V and 0 bases at J, with 10 bases between. From germline, CDR1 is SGHRS and CDR2 YFSETQ. The CDR3 extends over 16 amino acids. The CDR3 nucleotides are TGCGCCAGCAGCTCATTTGCGAACTCTGGGGCCAACGTCCTGACTTTC. The encoded protein is CASSSFANSGANVLTF. Together with reference TRBV5-1 and TRBJ2-6, the CDR3 gives the full variable domain: KAGVTQTPRYLIKTRGQQVTLSCSPISGHRSVSWYQQTPGQGLQFLFEYFSETQRNKGNFPGRFSGRQFSNSRSEMNVSTLELGDSALYLCASSSFANSGANVLTFGAGSRLTVL.

The V gene is TRBV9, the J gene TRBJ2-5; 7 bases match TRBD2. Trimming removed 3 bases from V and 2 bases from J; junction bases left unmatched: 4. The CDR3 totals 14 residues. The germline V gene has CDR1 SGDLS and CDR2 YYNGEE. The CDR3 region has the DNA TGTGCCAGCAGCGCTAGCGGAGTTCAAGAGACCCAGTACTTC. Translation: CASSASGVQETQYF.

The sample holds one count of this clone. The V and J genes are TRBV5-6 and TRBJ2-7; 13 bases map to TRBD2. Trimming took 2 bases from V and 2 from J; bases not matched to a gene: 1. Per germline, CDR1 SGHDT and CDR2 YYEEEE. This CDR3 spans 15 amino acids. CDR3: CASSLGLAGAYEQYF. The CDR3 nucleotides are TGTGCCAGCAGCTTAGGACTAGCGGGGGCCTACGAGCAGTACTTC.

This clone came up a few times. The chain combines TRBV30 with TRBJ1-3; a weak D match, TRBD1 (5 bases). The CDR3 is 13 amino acids. Germline CDR1 and CDR2: GTSNPN and SVGIG (reference sequence). V was trimmed by 5 bases and J by 0 bases, leaving 8 bases between them. CDR3 nucleotides: TGTGCCTGGCGCAGGGTCTCTGGAAACACCATATATTTT. Translation: CAWRRVSGNTIYF.

The genes are TRBV12-5 and TRBJ2-1; D unresolved. There are 17 residues in the CDR3. The V gene lost 9 bases and the J gene lost 0 bases, with 21 bases spanning the gap. Germline V gives CDR1 LGHNT, CDR2 FRNRAP. In nucleotides, the CDR3 is TGTGCTAGCCGCCCTGAGTCGTGGCCTAGCTCCTACAATGAGCAGTTCTTC. Translation: CASRPESWPSSYNEQFF. The whole variable domain, filled in from reference TRBV12-5 and TRBJ2-1, reads DARVTQTPRHKVTEMGQEVTMRCQPILGHNTVFWYRQTMMQGLELLAYFRNRAPLDDSGMPKDRFSAEMPDATLATLKIQPSEPRDSAVYFCASRPESWPSSYNEQFFGPGTRLTVL.

The chain uses TRBV5-6 and TRBJ1-2; 7 nucleotides align to TRBD1. Germline-derived CDR1 and CDR2 are SGHDT and YYEEEE. The CDR3 totals 15 residues. V trimming: 2 bases; J trimming: 2 bases; junction bases outside the gene matches: 6. This CDR3 is CASSFGGTVNYGYTF. In DNA, the CDR3 is TGTGCCAGCAGCTTTGGGGGGACAGTGAACTATGGCTACACCTTC.

The chain is built from TRBV5-1 and TRBJ2-7; D is perhaps TRBD1 (6 bases). Germline CDR1 is SGHRS and CDR2 is YFSETQ. CDR3 length equals 13 residues. V lost 8 bases and J 5 bases, leaving 17 bases between the germline ends. The CDR3 DNA reads TGCGCCAGTAAACAGGGTACTAACAACGAGCAGTACTTC. Its protein is CASKQGTNNEQYF.

The V and J genes are TRBV11-2 and TRBJ2-5; 9 nucleotides align to TRBD2. From germline, CDR1 is SGHAT and CDR2 FQNNGV. This CDR3 has 17 amino acids. Trimming took 0 bases from V and 5 from J; bases not matched to a gene: 10. Here the CDR3 reads CASSLEVSGSIFETQYF. DNA for the CDR3: TGTGCCAGCAGCTTAGAAGTTAGCGGGAGCATCTTCGAGACCCAGTACTTC.

This chain joins TRBV30 and TRBJ2-3, with 10 positions matching TRBD2. In germline, CDR1 is GTSNPN, CDR2 SVGIG (reference sequence). Trimming took 4 bases from V and 4 from J; bases not matched to a gene: 8. The CDR3 has 15 residues. The CDR3 bases are TGTGCCTGGATCCCAGCTAGCGGGAGCTCAGATACGCAGTATTTT. As protein: CAWIPASGSSDTQYF.

The rearrangement uses TRBV9 and TRBJ1-4; TRBD1 is a possible D gene (5 bases). Germline CDR1 is SGDLS and CDR2 is YYNGEE. V was pared by 3 bases and J by 0 bases, with 12 bases between. The CDR3 has 16 residues. This chain's CDR3 is CASSAYTGATNEKLFF. The CDR3 DNA reads TGTGCCAGCAGCGCTTACACAGGAGCAACTAATGAAAAACTGTTTTTT.

CDR3 residues: CASRSGIETYEQYF. The CDR3 bases are TGTGCCAGCAGGTCCGGGATAGAGACCTACGAGCAGTACTTC. V is TRBV28 and J is TRBJ2-7; TRBD2 is a possible D gene (5 bases). Trimming took off 6 bases at V and 2 bases at J, with 14 bases between the two ends. The length of the CDR3 is 14 residues. The germline V gene encodes CDR1 MDHEN and CDR2 SYDVKM.

The chain employs TRBV19 and TRBJ2-7; perhaps TRBD1 as D (6 bases). Looked up from germline, CDR1 is LNHDA and CDR2 is SQIVND (reference sequence). The CDR3 sequence is 13 residues long. Between the trimmed V and J ends, which lost 7 bases and 3 bases, there was a span of 13 bases. The chain's CDR3 is CASTDRGGYEQYF. The CDR3 bases are TGTGCCAGTACTGACCGAGGGGGCTACGAGCAGTACTTC.

The V gene is TRBV30, the J gene TRBJ1-5, with D uncertain. V gave up 0 bases and J gave up 5 bases, with 5 bases separating them. CDR1 and CDR2 from the germline V gene are GTSNPN and SVGIG (reference sequence). There are 12 residues in the CDR3. The DNA of the CDR3 is TGTGCCTGGAGTGTAGGAGATCAGCCCCAGCATTTT. This encodes CAWSVGDQPQHF.

The J gene is TRBJ1-5, the V gene TRBV5-6; the match to TRBD1 covers 7 bases. V trimming: 1 base; J trimming: 3 bases; junction bases outside the gene matches: 7. CDR3 size: 16 residues. Germline V lookup: CDR1 SGHDT, CDR2 YYEEEE. CDR3 nucleotide sequence: TGTGCCAGCAGCTTGACAGGGGAGAGAGACAATCAGCCCCAGCATTTT. Translating gives CASSLTGERDNQPQHF.

This clone showed up just a few times. CDR3 coding DNA: TGTGCCAGCAGCCGATGGGGGGGGACTAGCGGGAGAATCTACAATGAGCAGTTCTTC. Translated: CASSRWGGTSGRIYNEQFF. The V gene is TRBV27, the J gene TRBJ2-1; 14 bases are shared with TRBD2. V shed 6 bases, J shed 3 bases, and the junction held 13 bases outside the gene matches. This CDR3 contains 19 residues. Germline V gives CDR1 MNHEY, CDR2 SMNVEV (reference sequence).

The chain combines TRBV30 with TRBJ1-5; 9 bases match TRBD1. The CDR3 contains 14 residues. The ends lost 0 bases at V and 6 bases at J; junction bases unmatched: 3. Per germline, CDR1 GTSNPN and CDR2 SVGIG (reference sequence). This chain's CDR3 is CAWSVLTGGQPQHF. The CDR3 nucleotides read TGTGCCTGGAGTGTACTGACAGGGGGTCAGCCCCAGCATTTT.

This clone was seen more than once but under ten times. The chain uses TRBV7-3 and TRBJ2-3; no reliable D call. Germline lookup yields CDR1 SGHTA and CDR2 FQGTGA. The CDR3 is 13 residues long. V lost 5 bases and J 6 bases, leaving 12 bases between the germline ends. CDR3 amino acids: CASSHTSDDTQYF. The CDR3 nucleotides are TGTGCCAGCAGCCACACGAGCGACGATACGCAGTATTTT.

The chain carries TRBV5-4 and TRBJ2-3; TRBD2 agrees at 10 bases. Germline CDR1 and CDR2: SGHNT and YYREEE (reference sequence). The CDR3 has 18 residues. V shed 0 bases and J 0 bases; nucleotides not matched to a gene: 7. CDR3 nucleotides: TGTGCCAGCAGCTTGGAGGCCGGGACTAGCGCGAGCACAGATACGCAGTATTTT. As protein: CASSLEAGTSASTDTQYF. Using reference TRBV5-4 and TRBJ2-3 for the parts outside the CDR3, the full variable domain is ETGVTQSPTHLIKTRGQQVTLRCSSQSGHNTVSWYQQALGQGPQFIFQYYREEENGRGNFPPRFSGLQFPNYSSELNVNALELDDSALYLCASSLEAGTSASTDTQYFGPGTRLTVL.

This chain links TRBV5-1 with TRBJ1-2, with 8 bases that match TRBD1. The V segment lost 4 bases and the J segment 8 bases; nucleotides outside the gene matches: 7. Germline loops: CDR1 SGHRS, CDR2 YFSETQ. The CDR3 length is 13 residues. This CDR3 reads CASSTGQGRGYTF. In DNA form, the CDR3 reads TGCGCCAGCAGCACCGGACAGGGCAGGGGCTACACCTTC. Combining the CDR3 with reference TRBV5-1 and TRBJ1-2 gives the whole variable domain KAGVTQTPRYLIKTRGQQVTLSCSPISGHRSVSWYQQTPGQGLQFLFEYFSETQRNKGNFPGRFSGRQFSNSRSEMNVSTLELGDSALYLCASSTGQGRGYTFGSGTRLTVV.

The V call is TRBV7-2, the J call TRBJ1-5; the D is unclear. The CDR3 totals 14 residues. Per the germline V gene, CDR1 is SGHTA and CDR2 is FQGNSA. V lost 7 bases, J lost 0 bases, and 10 bases lay in between. Here the CDR3 reads CASKSENSNQPQHF. As DNA, the CDR3 is TGTGCCAGCAAGAGCGAGAATAGCAATCAGCCCCAGCATTTT.

The rearrangement uses TRBV11-2 and TRBJ2-3; a possible D gene is TRBD2 (5 bases). Trimming pared 2 bases from V and 2 bases from J, leaving 11 bases between. In germline, CDR1 is SGHAT, CDR2 FQNNGV. The CDR3 length is 15 residues. The CDR3 loop reads CASSLSVGVTDTQYF. Here the CDR3 DNA reads TGTGCCAGCAGCTTATCTGTGGGAGTCACAGATACGCAGTATTTT. Supplemented by reference TRBV11-2 and TRBJ2-3, the full variable domain reads EAGVAQSPRYKIIEKRQSVAFWCNPISGHATLYWYQQILGQGPKLLIQFQNNGVVDDSQLPKDRFSAERLKGVDSTLKIQPAKLEDSAVYLCASSLSVGVTDTQYFGPGTRLTVL.

This clone has just a few counts. The genes are TRBV2 and TRBJ1-2; 7 nucleotides align to TRBD1. CDR3 size: 15 residues. Germline V gene lookup returns CDR1 SNHLY and CDR2 FYNNEI. Germline trimming cut 0 bases from V and 6 bases from J; bases unmatched to any gene: 7. CDR3 region: CASSEAQRGLNGYTF. In nucleotides, the CDR3 is TGTGCCAGCAGTGAAGCGCAAAGGGGGCTGAATGGCTACACCTTC.

This sequence joins TRBV2 and TRBJ1-2; TRBD1 might be the D (5 bases). The CDR3 contains 13 residues. Between the trimmed V and J ends, which lost 6 bases and 3 bases, there was a span of 11 bases. Germline lookup yields CDR1 SNHLY and CDR2 FYNNEI. The CDR3 DNA reads as TGTGCCAGCAGGTCCAGGGATGACTATGGCTACACCTTC. This translates into CASRSRDDYGYTF. Together with reference TRBV2 and TRBJ1-2, the CDR3 gives the full variable domain: EPEVTQTPSHQVTQMGQEVILRCVPISNHLYFYWYRQILGQKVEFLVSFYNNEISEKSEIFDDQFSVERPDGSNFTLKIRSTKLEDSAMYFCASRSRDDYGYTFGSGTRLTVV.

This rearrangement joins TRBV29-1 to TRBJ1-2, with D unresolved. The CDR3 sequence is 13 residues long. V lost 1 base and J 4 bases, leaving 10 bases between the germline ends. The germline CDR1 and CDR2 sequences are SQVTM and ANQGSEA. CDR3 DNA sequence: TGCAGCGTTGAAGGACATCCCGGCTATGGCTACACCTTC. This sequence encodes CSVEGHPGYGYTF.

The chain has TRBV7-2 and TRBJ2-3; possible D gene TRBD1, 5 bases. This CDR3 has 14 residues. Germline values: CDR1 SGHTA, CDR2 FQGNSA. Trimming stripped 4 bases from V and 5 bases from J, with 13 bases between. CDR3 sequence (DNA): TGTGCCAGCAGCTCCCCCATAAGGGGAGATACGCAGTATTTT. Protein sequence: CASSSPIRGDTQYF.

This clone occurred once. This sequence joins TRBV9 and TRBJ1-4; no clear D. Between the trimmed V and J ends, which lost 2 bases and 0 bases, there was a span of 11 bases. CDR1 SGDLS and CDR2 YYNGEE come from the germline V gene. The CDR3 has 16 residues. The CDR3 region has the DNA TGTGCCAGCAGCGTGTTTCCAGGTGCAACTAATGAAAAACTGTTTTTT. Translating gives CASSVFPGATNEKLFF.

The chain employs TRBV5-1 and TRBJ1-5; D possibly corresponds to TRBD1 (6 bases). Trimming stripped 4 bases from V and 5 bases from J, with 13 bases between. The CDR3 loop spans 14 amino acids. CDR1 is SGHRS and CDR2 is YFSETQ in the germline V gene. CDR3 in amino acids: CASSPQGPDQPQHF. CDR3 bases: TGCGCCAGCAGCCCCCAGGGGCCAGATCAGCCCCAGCATTTT.

The chain combines TRBV28 with TRBJ1-2; D is perhaps TRBD1 (5 bases). The germline CDR1 and CDR2 sequences are MDHEN and SYDVKM. Trimming took off 3 bases at V and 6 bases at J, with 23 bases between the two ends. CDR3 size: 17 residues. The CDR3 region is CASSFLGPGLFSDGYTF. DNA of the CDR3: TGTGCCAGCAGTTTTTTGGGGCCCGGCCTCTTCAGCGATGGCTACACCTTC.

The chain recombines TRBV7-3 with TRBJ2-1; TRBD2 might be the D (7 bases). Germline V gene data show CDR1 as SGHTA and CDR2 as FQGTGA. The CDR3 contains 17 residues. The V end lost 1 base, the J end lost 2 bases, and 15 bases lay between the germline ends. In DNA form, the CDR3 reads TGTGCCAGCAGCTTAAGACGAAGGGGGGGCCCCTACAATGAGCAGTTCTTC. Its translation is CASSLRRRGGPYNEQFF. Full variable domain (missing parts from reference TRBV7-3 and TRBJ2-1): GAGVSQTPSNKVTEKGKYVELRCDPISGHTALYWYRQSLGQGPEFLIYFQGTGAADDSGLPNDRFFAVRPEGSVSTLKIQRTERGDSAVYLCASSLRRRGGPYNEQFFGPGTRLTVL.